This is a list of T cell receptor beta chains from one sample in a study of blood T cell repertoires in COVID-19. Data came from immunoSEQ multiplex PCR; TCRdb stores just in-frame clones and leaves some out. The sample consists of about 150,000 clones, over 75% of them appearing once. Sequenced input: peripheral blood. These receptors came from a human donor in a cohort sampled during active COVID-19. The CDR3 runs from the conserved cysteine through the conserved F or W. A D gene is named only where the DNA matches it firmly. Clone size is shown for a subset of rows, as once, few, many or a class of expanded clone.

13 TRBJ1-1 TRBV30 NA NA CAWRNSMNTEAFF TGTGCCTGGAGGAACAGTATGAACACTGAAGCTTTCTTT
12 TRBJ2-3 TRBV18 NA NA CASSTSTDTQYF TGTGCCAGCTCAACTAGCACAGATACGCAGTATTTT
15 TRBJ2-2 TRBV7-2 NA NA CASSKNSLNTGELFF TGTGCCAGCAGCAAAAACAGCCTGAACACCGGGGAGCTGTTTTTT
15 TRBJ2-2 TRBV18 NA once CASSPRTENTGELFF TGTGCCAGCTCACCAAGGACAGAGAACACCGGGGAGCTGTTTTTT
17 TRBJ2-3 TRBV7-3 TRBD2 NA CASSLRRASGRADTQYF TGTGCCAGCAGCTTGAGAAGGGCTAGCGGGAGGGCAGATACGCAGTATTTT
16 TRBJ1-2 TRBV15 NA NA CATSRDRGGREGGYTF TGTGCCACCAGCAGAGATCGGGGAGGCAGGGAAGGTGGCTACACCTTC
15 TRBJ1-2 TRBV9 NA NA CASSVGGIGDYGYTF TGTGCCAGCAGCGTGGGAGGGATCGGGGACTATGGCTACACCTTC
15 TRBJ2-6 TRBV3-1/TRBV3-2 NA once CASSQVPTGANVLTF TGTGCCAGCAGCCAAGTCCCCACTGGGGCCAACGTCCTGACTTTC
15 TRBJ2-5 TRBV5-1 TRBD2 once CASSSGTGGRETQYF TGCGCCAGCAGCTCGGGGACGGGGGGACGAGAGACCCAGTACTTC
15 TRBJ2-5 TRBV6-4 NA NA CASSPGLGSGETQYF TGTGCCAGCAGCCCAGGCCTGGGTTCGGGGGAGACCCAGTACTTC
19 TRBJ2-6 TRBV7-9 TRBD2 NA CASSRNAGGAFSGANVLTF TGTGCCAGCAGCCGCAACGCGGGGGGCGCCTTCTCTGGGGCCAACGTCCTGACTTTC
14 TRBJ2-7 TRBV5-6 TRBD1 NA CASSAGRGMSEQYF TGTGCCAGCAGCGCAGGCAGGGGGATGTCCGAGCAGTACTTC
17 TRBJ1-6 TRBV5-1 TRBD1 NA CASSPTGVGLSNSPLHF TGCGCCAGCAGCCCTACAGGGGTGGGGTTGTCTAATTCACCCCTCCACTTT
13 TRBJ2-5 TRBV11-1 NA NA CASRPQNQETQYF TGTGCCAGCAGGCCCCAGAACCAAGAGACCCAGTACTTC
13 TRBJ1-2 TRBV5-1 NA NA CASSTPGGYGYTF TGCGCCAGCAGTACCCCGGGGGGCTATGGCTACACCTTC
13 TRBJ2-1 TRBV12-3/TRBV12-4 NA NA CASSWSNSGEQFF TGTGCCAGCAGTTGGTCAAATTCGGGTGAGCAGTTCTTC
13 TRBJ2-1 TRBV19 NA once CASSLQVTAEQFF TGTGCCAGTAGTCTACAGGTAACTGCTGAGCAGTTCTTC
13 TRBJ2-5 TRBV12-3/TRBV12-4 NA NA CASSFRGTETQYF TGTGCCAGCAGTTTTCGGGGGACCGAGACCCAGTACTTC
14 TRBJ2-1 TRBV5-1 TRBD1 NA CASSLRDSYNEQFF TGCGCCAGCAGCTTACGGGACAGCTACAATGAGCAGTTCTTC
14 TRBJ2-3 TRBV18 TRBD1 NA CASSLLQGTDTQYF TGTGCCAGCTCACTGTTACAGGGGACAGATACGCAGTATTTT
15 TRBJ2-7 TRBV7-2 TRBD2 NA CASSLNGGGYYEQYF TGTGCCAGCAGCTTAAACGGCGGGGGGTACTACGAGCAGTACTTC
19 TRBJ2-6 TRBV7-9 TRBD1 once CASSQYPGQGDSGANVLTF TGTGCCAGCAGCCAATATCCGGGACAGGGGGATTCTGGGGCCAACGTCCTGACTTTC
18 TRBJ2-1 TRBV7-3 TRBD2 NA CASSLVTSGRGSYNEQFF TGTGCCAGCAGCTTAGTCACTAGCGGGAGGGGGTCCTACAATGAGCAGTTCTTC
17 TRBJ2-1 TRBV5-5 NA NA CASSLYLTGSSYNEQFF TGTGCCAGCAGCCTCTATTTGACAGGTAGCTCCTACAATGAGCAGTTCTTC
15 TRBJ1-4 TRBV6-2/TRBV6-3 NA NA CASSYLQGTNEKLFF TGTGCCAGCAGTTACCTCCAGGGAACTAATGAAAAACTGTTTTTT
12 TRBJ2-3 TRBV6-6 NA NA CASSLLMDTQYF TGTGCCAGCAGCCTACTAATGGATACGCAGTATTTT
16 TRBJ1-2 TRBV7-2 NA NA CASSFPGTSLSAGYTF TGTGCCAGCAGCTTCCCCGGGACTTCCCTTTCCGCTGGCTACACCTTC
16 TRBJ2-5 TRBV4-3 TRBD2 NA CASSQGSGRAEETQYF TGCGCCAGCAGCCAAGGGAGCGGGAGGGCCGAGGAGACCCAGTACTTC
15 TRBJ2-1 TRBV9 NA NA CASSITGTTYNEQFF TGTGCCAGCAGCATAACCGGGACAACCTACAATGAGCAGTTCTTC
15 TRBJ1-5 TRBV30 NA few CAWSVRGISNQPQHF TGTGCCTGGAGTGTACGCGGGATTAGCAATCAGCCCCAGCATTTT
13 TRBJ1-1 TRBV6-2/TRBV6-3 NA NA CASSADSSTEAFF TGTGCCAGCAGTGCCGACAGTAGCACTGAAGCTTTCTTT
13 TRBJ1-3 TRBV6-6 NA NA CASSYSPGNTIYF TGTGCCAGCAGTTACTCTCCAGGAAACACCATATATTTT
15 TRBJ2-1 TRBV11-2 NA NA CASSRLTTASNEQFF TGTGCCAGCAGCCGGCTCACGACAGCTTCCAATGAGCAGTTCTTC
14 TRBJ1-1 TRBV7-9 NA NA CASSALGGNTEAFF TGTGCCAGCAGCGCCTTGGGGGGGAACACTGAAGCTTTCTTT
15 TRBJ1-3 TRBV19 TRBD1 NA CASSRTGVGGNTIYF TGTGCCAGTAGTAGGACAGGGGTAGGCGGAAACACCATATATTTT